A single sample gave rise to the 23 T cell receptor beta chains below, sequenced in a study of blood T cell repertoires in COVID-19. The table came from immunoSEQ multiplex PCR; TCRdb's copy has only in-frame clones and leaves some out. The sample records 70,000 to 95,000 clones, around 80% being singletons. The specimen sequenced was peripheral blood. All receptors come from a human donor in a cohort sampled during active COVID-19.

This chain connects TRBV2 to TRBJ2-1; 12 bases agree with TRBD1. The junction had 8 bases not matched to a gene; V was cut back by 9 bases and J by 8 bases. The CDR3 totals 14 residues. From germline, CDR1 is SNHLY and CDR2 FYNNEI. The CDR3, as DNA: TGTGCCAGGGATATGGGACAGGGGGCGTATGAGCAGTTCTTC. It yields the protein CARDMGQGAYEQFF.

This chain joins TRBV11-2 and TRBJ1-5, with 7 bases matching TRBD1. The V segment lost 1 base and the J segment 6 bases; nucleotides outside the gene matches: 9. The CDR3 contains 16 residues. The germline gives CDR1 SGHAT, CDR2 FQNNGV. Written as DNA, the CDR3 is TGTGCCAGCAGCTTAGGGTTGGCAGGGGGAACTCAGCCCCAGCATTTT. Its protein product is CASSLGLAGGTQPQHF.

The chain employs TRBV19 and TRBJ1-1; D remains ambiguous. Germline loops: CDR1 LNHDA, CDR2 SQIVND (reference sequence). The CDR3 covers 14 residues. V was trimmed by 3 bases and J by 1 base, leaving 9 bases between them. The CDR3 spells CASSIGGRNTEAFF. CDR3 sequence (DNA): TGTGCCAGTAGTATTGGCGGCAGGAACACTGAAGCTTTCTTT.

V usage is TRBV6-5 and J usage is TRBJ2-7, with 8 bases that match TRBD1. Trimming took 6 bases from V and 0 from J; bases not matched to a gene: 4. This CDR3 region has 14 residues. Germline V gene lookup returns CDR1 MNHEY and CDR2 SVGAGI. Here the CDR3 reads CASRQGAPSYEQYF. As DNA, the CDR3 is TGTGCCAGCAGGCAGGGGGCCCCCTCCTACGAGCAGTACTTC.

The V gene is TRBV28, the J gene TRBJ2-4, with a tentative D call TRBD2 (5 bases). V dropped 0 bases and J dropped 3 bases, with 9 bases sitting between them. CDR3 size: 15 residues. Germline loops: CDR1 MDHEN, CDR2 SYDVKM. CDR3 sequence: CASSLWGVGKNIQYF. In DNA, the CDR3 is TGTGCCAGCAGTTTATGGGGAGTCGGCAAAAACATTCAGTACTTC.

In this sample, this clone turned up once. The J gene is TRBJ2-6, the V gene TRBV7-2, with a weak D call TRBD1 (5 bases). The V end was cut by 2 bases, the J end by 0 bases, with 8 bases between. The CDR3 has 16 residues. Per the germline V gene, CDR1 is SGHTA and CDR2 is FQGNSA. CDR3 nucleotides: TGTGCCAGCAGCTTACAGGGAAGCTCTGGGGCCAACGTCCTGACTTTC. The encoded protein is CASSLQGSSGANVLTF.

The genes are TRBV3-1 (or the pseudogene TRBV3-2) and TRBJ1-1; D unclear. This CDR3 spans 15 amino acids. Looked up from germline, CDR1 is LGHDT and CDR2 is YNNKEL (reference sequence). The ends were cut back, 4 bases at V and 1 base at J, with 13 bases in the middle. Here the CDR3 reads CASSRRPAGNTEAFF. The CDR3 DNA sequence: TGTGCCAGCAGCCGTAGGCCTGCGGGGAACACTGAAGCTTTCTTT.

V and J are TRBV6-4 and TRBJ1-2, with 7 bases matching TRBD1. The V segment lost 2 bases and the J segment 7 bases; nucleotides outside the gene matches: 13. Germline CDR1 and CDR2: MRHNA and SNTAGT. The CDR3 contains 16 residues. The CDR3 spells CASSDAIGGGIGGYTF. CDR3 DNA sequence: TGTGCCAGCAGTGACGCGATTGGAGGGGGCATTGGTGGCTACACCTTC.

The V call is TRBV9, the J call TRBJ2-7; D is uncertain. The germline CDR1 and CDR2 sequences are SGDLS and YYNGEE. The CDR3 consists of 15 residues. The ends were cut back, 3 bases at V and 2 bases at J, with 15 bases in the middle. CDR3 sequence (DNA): TGTGCCAGCAGCGCCGATCCTACTCCAACCTACGAGCAGTACTTC. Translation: CASSADPTPTYEQYF.

DNA of the CDR3: TGTGCCAGCTCACAGGGGTTGGTTAGTGAAGCTTTCTTT. Its protein is CASSQGLVSEAFF. The rearrangement joins TRBV18 to TRBJ1-1; D may be TRBD1 (5 bases). Looked up from germline, CDR1 is KGHSH and CDR2 is LQKENI. The CDR3 extends over 13 amino acids. The ends were cut back, 4 bases at V and 7 bases at J, with 13 bases in the middle.

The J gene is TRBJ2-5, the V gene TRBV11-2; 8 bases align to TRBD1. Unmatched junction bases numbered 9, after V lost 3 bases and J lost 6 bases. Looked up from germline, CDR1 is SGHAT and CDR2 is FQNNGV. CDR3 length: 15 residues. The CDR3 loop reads CASSFSDRVRKTQYF. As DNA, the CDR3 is TGTGCCAGCAGCTTTTCGGACAGGGTGAGAAAGACCCAGTACTTC.

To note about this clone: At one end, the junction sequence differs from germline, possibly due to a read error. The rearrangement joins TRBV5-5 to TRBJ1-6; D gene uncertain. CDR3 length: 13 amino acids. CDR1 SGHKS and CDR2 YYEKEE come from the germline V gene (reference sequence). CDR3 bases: TGTGCCACCGCCGGTGATGCCTCATCACTCCTCCACTTT. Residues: CATAGDASSLLHF.

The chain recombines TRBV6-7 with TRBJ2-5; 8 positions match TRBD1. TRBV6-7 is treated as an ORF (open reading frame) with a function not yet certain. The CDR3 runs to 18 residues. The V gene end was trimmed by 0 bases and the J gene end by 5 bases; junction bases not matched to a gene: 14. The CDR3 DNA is TGTGCCAGCAGTTACTCTCAGGGGCAGGGGGCTGGTGAGGAGACCCAGTACTTC. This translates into CASSYSQGQGAGEETQYF.

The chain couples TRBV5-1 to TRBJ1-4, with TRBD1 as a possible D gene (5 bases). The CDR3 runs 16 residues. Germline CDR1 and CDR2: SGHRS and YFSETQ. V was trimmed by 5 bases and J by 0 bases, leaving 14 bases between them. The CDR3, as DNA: TGCGCCAGCAGGCTGGGCGGGACTGCAACTAATGAAAAACTGTTTTTT. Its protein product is CASRLGGTATNEKLFF.

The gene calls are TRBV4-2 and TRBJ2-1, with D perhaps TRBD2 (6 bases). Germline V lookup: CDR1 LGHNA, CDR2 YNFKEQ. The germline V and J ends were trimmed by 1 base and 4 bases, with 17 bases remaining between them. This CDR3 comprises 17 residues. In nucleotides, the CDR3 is TGTGCCAGCAGCCAAGGTGAGGTGGGACTTCATTACAATGAGCAGTTCTTC. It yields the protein CASSQGEVGLHYNEQFF.

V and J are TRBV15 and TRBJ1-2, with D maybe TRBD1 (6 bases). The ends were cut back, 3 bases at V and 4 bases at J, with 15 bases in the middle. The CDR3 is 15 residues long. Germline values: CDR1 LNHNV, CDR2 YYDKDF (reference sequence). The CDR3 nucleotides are TGTGCCACCAGCAGTGGACTGACAGGAGTCTATGGCTACACCTTC. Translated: CATSSGLTGVYGYTF.

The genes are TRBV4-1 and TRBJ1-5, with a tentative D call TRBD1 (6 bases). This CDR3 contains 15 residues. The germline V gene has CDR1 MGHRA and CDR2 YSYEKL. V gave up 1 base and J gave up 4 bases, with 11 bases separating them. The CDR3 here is CASSQGTVANQPQHF. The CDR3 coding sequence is TGCGCCAGCAGCCAAGGGACAGTGGCTAATCAGCCCCAGCATTTT.

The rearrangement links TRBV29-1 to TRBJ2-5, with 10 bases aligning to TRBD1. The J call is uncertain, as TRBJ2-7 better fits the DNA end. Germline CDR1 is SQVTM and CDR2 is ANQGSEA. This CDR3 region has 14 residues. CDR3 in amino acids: CSVEGGTGDREQYF. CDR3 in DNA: TGCAGCGTTGAAGGGGGGACAGGGGACCGCGAGCAGTACTTC.

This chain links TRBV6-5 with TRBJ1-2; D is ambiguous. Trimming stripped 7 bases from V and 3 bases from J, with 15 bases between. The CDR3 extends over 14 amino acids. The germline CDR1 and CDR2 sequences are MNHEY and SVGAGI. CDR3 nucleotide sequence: TGTGCCAGCACCCAGATCGAAGGAGACTATGGCTACACCTTC. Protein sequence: CASTQIEGDYGYTF.

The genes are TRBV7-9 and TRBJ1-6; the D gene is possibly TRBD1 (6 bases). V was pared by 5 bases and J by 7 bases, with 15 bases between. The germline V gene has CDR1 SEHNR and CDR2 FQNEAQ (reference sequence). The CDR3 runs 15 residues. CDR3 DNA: TGTGCCAGCAGCCCCATCGGACAGCAGAATTCACCCCTCCACTTT. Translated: CASSPIGQQNSPLHF. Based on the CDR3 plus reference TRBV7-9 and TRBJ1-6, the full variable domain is DTGVSQNPRHKITKRGQNVTFRCDPISEHNRLYWYRQTLGQGPEFLTYFQNEAQLEKSRLLSDRFSAERPKGSFSTLEIQRTEQGDSAMYLCASSPIGQQNSPLHFGNGTRLTVT.

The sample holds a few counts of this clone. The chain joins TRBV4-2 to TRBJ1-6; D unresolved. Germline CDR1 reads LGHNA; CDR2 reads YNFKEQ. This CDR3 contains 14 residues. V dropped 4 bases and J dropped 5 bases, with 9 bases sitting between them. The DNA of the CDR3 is TGTGCCAGCAGCCCTTCTCGGGATAATTCACCCCTCCACTTT. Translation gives CASSPSRDNSPLHF.

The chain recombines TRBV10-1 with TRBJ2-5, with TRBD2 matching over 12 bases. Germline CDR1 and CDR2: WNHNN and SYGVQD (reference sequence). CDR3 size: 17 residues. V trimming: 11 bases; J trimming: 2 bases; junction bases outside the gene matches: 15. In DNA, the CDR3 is TGCGCCCCCGGAGGATCCACCGGACTAGCGGGACAAGAGACCCAGTACTTC. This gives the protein CAPGGSTGLAGQETQYF.

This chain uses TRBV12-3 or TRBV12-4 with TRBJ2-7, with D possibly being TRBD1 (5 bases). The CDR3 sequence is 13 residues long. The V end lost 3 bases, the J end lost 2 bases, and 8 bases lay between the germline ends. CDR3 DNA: TGTGCCAGCAGTTTTCAGGGTGCCTACGAGCAGTACTTC. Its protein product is CASSFQGAYEQYF.